A selection of T cell receptor beta chains follows, all from one sample in a study of T cell responses to AZD1222 COVID-19 vaccine. Some clones are missing from TCRdb's copy, which holds only in-frame ones; the method was immunoSEQ multiplex PCR. The sample has about 140,000 clones, roughly 90% seen once; the top ten hold 2.5% to 3%. Sequenced here: peripheral blood, sampled on day 0 of AZD1222 vaccination. The receptors stem from an adult in good health. The CDR3 runs from the conserved cysteine through the conserved F or W. Fields, in order: D gene, J gene, V gene, clone size, CDR3 DNA, CDR3 protein. A D gene is named only where the DNA matches it firmly. Size tells how often a clone was seen (once, few, many) or the class of an expanded clone, and some rows leave it out.

TRBD2 TRBJ2-1 TRBV28 few TGTGCCAGCACGAGGCGGCTGGCGGGAGGGCTCAACAATGAGCAGTTCTTC CASTRRLAGGLNNEQFF
- TRBJ1-2 TRBV3-1/TRBV3-2 - TGTGCCAGCAGCCAGGGACCAGGTGACTATGGCTACACCTTC CASSQGPGDYGYTF
TRBD1 TRBJ1-2 TRBV6-5 - TGTGCCAGCAGTTACGGAGGGGGCATTGGTGGCTACACCTTC CASSYGGGIGGYTF
- TRBJ2-3 TRBV4-2 - TGTGCCAGCAGCCAAGACGGGAGCACAGATACGCAGTATTTT CASSQDGSTDTQYF
- TRBJ1-2 TRBV28 few TGTGCCAGCAGTTTCACAGGGCGTCGCTCAGGCTATGGCTACACCTTC CASSFTGRRSGYGYTF
- TRBJ2-2 TRBV4-3 - TGCGCCAGCAGCCAAGTCCACAGGTTACCCGGGGAGCTGTTTTTT CASSQVHRLPGELFF
- TRBJ1-2 TRBV12-3/TRBV12-4 - TGTGCCAGCAGTTCCCAGGGTAGCTATGGCTACACCTTC CASSSQGSYGYTF
TRBD2 TRBJ2-7 TRBV29-1 - TGCAGCGCTAGGACTAGCGGGAGGGCCGGGCAGCACGAGCAGTACTTC CSARTSGRAGQHEQYF
TRBD1 TRBJ2-7 TRBV5-6 few TGTGCCAGCAGCCACCCTTATCGACAGGGGGGCACCTACGAGCAGTACTTC CASSHPYRQGGTYEQYF
- TRBJ1-2 TRBV7-9 - TGTGCCAGCAGCCGGGACGGCTATGGCTACACCTTC CASSRDGYGYTF
- TRBJ2-6 TRBV27 - TGTGCCAGCACCCACAATCGGGGGAACTCCGGGGCCAACGTCCTGACTTTC CASTHNRGNSGANVLTF
- TRBJ2-5 TRBV14 - TGTGCCATGATACCTCCTCGGGCCCCCTTCGGGAGAGGGGGAGGCCAAGAGACCCAGTACTTC CAMIPPRAPFGRGGGQETQYF
- TRBJ2-7 TRBV28 - TGTGCCAGCAGTTTAGGTCTGCGGAGCTCCTACGAGCAGTACTTC CASSLGLRSSYEQYF
- TRBJ1-1 TRBV6-2/TRBV6-3 - TGTGCCAGCAGTTGGGGCTCCGGACAGAACACTGAAGCTTTCTTT CASSWGSGQNTEAFF
- TRBJ1-1 TRBV5-8 - TGTGCCAGCAGCCACCCTCGACCCATGAACACTGAAGCTTTCTTT CASSHPRPMNTEAFF
TRBD2 TRBJ2-1 TRBV5-6 - TGTGCCAGCAGCCTGGGACTAGCGGATCCCGCTTCCTACAATGAGCAGTTCTTC CASSLGLADPASYNEQFF
TRBD1 TRBJ1-5 TRBV5-8 - TGTGCCAGCAGCTTGATAGGGACAGGGGTCAATCAGCCCCAGCATTTT CASSLIGTGVNQPQHF
TRBD1 TRBJ2-7 TRBV28 - TGTGCCAGCAGTTTATTTCCGGGACAGGGATCCTACGAGCAGTACTTC CASSLFPGQGSYEQYF
TRBD2 TRBJ2-3 TRBV12-3/TRBV12-4 few TGTGCCAGCATGACGGGACTACCAGATACGCAGTATTTT CASMTGLPDTQYF
- TRBJ2-5 TRBV7-9 - TGTGCCAGCAGCTTAGCTTTAGGAGTCCAAGAGACCCAGTACTTC CASSLALGVQETQYF